The sequence of this T cell receptor (beta chain) was determined in a study of shared clonotypes between healthy human individuals. Study-level points and caveats: Sample collection involved blood only; tissue repertoires are likely different.

This table comes from immunoSEQ multiplex PCR, and its TCRdb copy is limited to in-frame clones, with some not included. The table has 1.5 million to 2.5 million clones, about 95% seen once. Naive CD8 cells were CD45RO-negative, positively selected for CCR7, excluding terminally differentiated effector memory CD45RA+ cells. Germline V gene data show CDR1 as MNHNS and CDR2 as SASEGT. Trimming took 3 bases from V and 6 from J; bases not matched to a gene: 8. This CDR3 is built from 16 residues. Comments on this clone: Its antigen is unidentified.

The V call is TRBV6-1, the J call TRBJ2-3, with 11 bases that match TRBD2. This TCR was sampled from a young man in good health. Sequencing input: naive CD8+ T cells sorted from blood. The CDR3 DNA reads TGTGCCAGCAGTGAGTTTACTAGCGGGGGAGCGGATACGCAGTATTTT. Translation gives CASSEFTSGGADTQYF.